These 4 T cell receptor beta chains were sequenced from one sample in a study of T cells in Graves' hyperthyroidism and ophthalmopathy. TCR beta CDR3 regions were amplified from RNA. The TCR CDR3 was amplified in a first-round RT-PCR using the HTBI primer set. TCRdb used MiXCR to reprocess the multiplex PCR reads, holding one entry per CDR3 protein. Among about 360,000 distinct CDR3 sequences listed, roughly 12% were seen once. The source material was blood. The origin of the receptors is a young man with Graves' hyperthyroidism that later progressed to Graves' ophthalmopathy.

This clonotype has ten or more counts. The DNA for the CDR3 is TGTGCCATCAGTGAGTCGAACCAGGGGGCACCCTACGAGCAGTACTTC. Protein sequence: CAISESNQGAPYEQYF. The chain uses TRBV10-3 and TRBJ2-7, with TRBD1 matching 8 bases. The CDR3 runs 16 residues. V lost 0 bases and J lost 2; bases outside the gene matches: 6. Germline V gene lookup returns CDR1 ENHRY and CDR2 SYGVKD.

This clonotype was recorded at least ten times. V is TRBV6-1 and J is TRBJ1-5; 8 positions agree with TRBD1. The CDR3 covers 15 residues. Looked up from germline, CDR1 is MNHNS and CDR2 is SASEGT. V was pared by 4 bases and J by 3 bases, with 5 bases of the junction left unmatched. The DNA for the CDR3 is TGTGCCAGCAGTGCTCAGGGGGCGGTCAATCAGCCCCAGCATTTT. Translating it yields CASSAQGAVNQPQHF.

Ten or more counts support this clonotype. The rearrangement joins TRBV20-1 to TRBJ1-2; no clear D. The CDR3 loop spans 14 amino acids. CDR1 DFQATT and CDR2 SNEGSKA come from the germline V gene (reference sequence). Deletions cut 3 bases from V and 4 bases from J, with 15 bases between. For the CDR3, the DNA is TGCAGTGCTAGGCGATCCCACCCGGGCTATGGCTACACCTTC. Translating it yields CSARRSHPGYGYTF.

This clonotype has at least ten counts. J is TRBJ2-7 and V is TRBV7-9; 11 bases are shared with TRBD1. From germline, CDR1 is SEHNR and CDR2 FQNEAQ (reference sequence). This CDR3 spans 14 amino acids. The V gene end was trimmed by 8 bases and the J gene end by 7 bases; junction bases not matched to a gene: 10. CDR3 sequence reads: CASGTGGLLLEQYF. Here the CDR3 DNA reads TGTGCCAGCGGGACAGGGGGACTTCTGCTGGAGCAGTACTTC.